Below, one TCR beta chain is given with its context. These data belong to a study of shared clonotypes between healthy human individuals. Selected positively for CCR7 and CD45RO-negative, naive CD8 cells excluded terminally differentiated effector memory CD45RA+ cells. The V gene's germline CDR1 is SEHNR and CDR2 FQNEAQ (reference sequence). The CDR3 spans 15 residues. V was clipped by 2 bases and J by 5 bases, with 16 bases between them. The table came from immunoSEQ multiplex PCR; TCRdb's copy has only in-frame clones and leaves some out. Here the sample spans roughly 2,000,000 clones, less than 95% being singletons.

This sequence joins TRBV7-9 and TRBJ2-7, with a weak D call TRBD2 (5 bases). Sequencing used naive CD8+ T cells sorted from blood. The sequence derives from a man younger than 35 in good health. The DNA for the CDR3 is TGTGCCAGCAGCTTAAGTGTCGGGGAAGTCGACGAGCAGTACTTC. Translation: CASSLSVGEVDEQYF.